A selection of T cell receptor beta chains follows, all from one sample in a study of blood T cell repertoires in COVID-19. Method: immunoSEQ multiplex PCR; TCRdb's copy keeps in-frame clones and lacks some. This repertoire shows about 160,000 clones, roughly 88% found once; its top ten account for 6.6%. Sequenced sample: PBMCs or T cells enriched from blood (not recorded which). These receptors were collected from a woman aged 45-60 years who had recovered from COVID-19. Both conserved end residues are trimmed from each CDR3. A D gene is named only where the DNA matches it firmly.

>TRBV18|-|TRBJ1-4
ASSPGGANEKLF
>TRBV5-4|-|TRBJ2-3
ASSPRAGRTTDTQY
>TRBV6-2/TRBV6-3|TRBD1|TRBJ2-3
ASSYPTGGRTDTQY
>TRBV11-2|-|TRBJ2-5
ASSAGQLETQY
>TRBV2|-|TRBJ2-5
ASSGQETQY
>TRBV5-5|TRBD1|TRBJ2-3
ASAHPGQGKDTQY
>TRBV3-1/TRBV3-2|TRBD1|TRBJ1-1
ASSQEWGQGLTEAF
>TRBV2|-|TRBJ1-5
ASNRENSNQPQH
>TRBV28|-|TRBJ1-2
ASSPPTGIYGYT
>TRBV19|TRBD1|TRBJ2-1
ASSMVRDRGRFVGNEQF
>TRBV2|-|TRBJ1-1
ASSDLSKNTEAF
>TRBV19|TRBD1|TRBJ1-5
ASSRLPDRPHQPQH
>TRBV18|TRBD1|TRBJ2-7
ASSSRDSTYEQY
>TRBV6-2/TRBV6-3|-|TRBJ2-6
ASSYGAGPSSGANVLT
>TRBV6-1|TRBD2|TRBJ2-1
ASSEPGLSSYNEQF
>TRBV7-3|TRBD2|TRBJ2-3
ASSLNGGAVADTQY
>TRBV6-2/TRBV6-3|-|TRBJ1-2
ASSYSSGRADYGYT
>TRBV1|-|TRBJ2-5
TSSQDRDQETQY
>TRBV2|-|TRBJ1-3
ASSVGQALLGNTIY
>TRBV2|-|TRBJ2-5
ATVLAPRETQY
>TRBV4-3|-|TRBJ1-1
ASSHGQMNTEAF
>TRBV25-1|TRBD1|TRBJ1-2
ASSEFTGVEGYT
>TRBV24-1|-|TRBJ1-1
ATTQGGGTKAF
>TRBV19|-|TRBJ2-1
ASSEGGTLGISGF
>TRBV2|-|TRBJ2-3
ASSDSPRGVRTDTQY
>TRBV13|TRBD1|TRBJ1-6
ASSSTGGNSPLH
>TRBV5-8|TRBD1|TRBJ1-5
ASSLGQGPNQPQH
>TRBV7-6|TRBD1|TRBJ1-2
ASSPQQGHYGYT
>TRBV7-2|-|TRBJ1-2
ASRFGGSYGYT
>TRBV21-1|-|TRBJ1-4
ASSKPRRGRFLFRKSEKLF
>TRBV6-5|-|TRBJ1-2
ASRAESPRGGYT
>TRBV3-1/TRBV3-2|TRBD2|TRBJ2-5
ASSQEGKAGDDQETQY
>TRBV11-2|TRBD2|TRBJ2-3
ASSSSTSGPQY
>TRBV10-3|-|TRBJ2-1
AISAAGAYNEQF
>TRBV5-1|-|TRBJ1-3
ASSQEPGAGNTIY
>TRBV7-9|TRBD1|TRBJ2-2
ASSQGQTNTGELF
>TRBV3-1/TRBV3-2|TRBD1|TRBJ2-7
ASSQDLTGDDEQY
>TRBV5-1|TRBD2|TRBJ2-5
ASSLTGGYETQY
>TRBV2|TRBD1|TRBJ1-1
ASRGQQNTEAF
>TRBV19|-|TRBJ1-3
ASSMGGSGNTIY
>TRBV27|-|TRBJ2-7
ASSLRYQRVGYEQY
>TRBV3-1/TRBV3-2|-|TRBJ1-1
ASGSTPNTEAF
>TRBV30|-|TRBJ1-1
AWTGWGEAF
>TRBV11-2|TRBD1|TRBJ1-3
ASSSTGVTGNTIY
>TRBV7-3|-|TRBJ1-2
ASSSGPDRLYGYT
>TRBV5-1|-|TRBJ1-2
ASSLAPYGYT
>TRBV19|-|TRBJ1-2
ASEPRGTPYGYT
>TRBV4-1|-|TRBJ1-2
ASSQGVSYGYT
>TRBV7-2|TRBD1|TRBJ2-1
ASSFNRGNEQF
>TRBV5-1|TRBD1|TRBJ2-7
ASSLLDRETYEQY
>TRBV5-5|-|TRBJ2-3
ASSLVPSVADTQY
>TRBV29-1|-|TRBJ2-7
SVAVSTYEQY
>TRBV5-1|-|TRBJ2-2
ASNNKGQGTGELF
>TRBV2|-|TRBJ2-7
ASRAVGQGIDEQY
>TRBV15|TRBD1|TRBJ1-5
ATSKDRGGQPQH
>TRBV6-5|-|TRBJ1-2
ASSPEGSWGYT
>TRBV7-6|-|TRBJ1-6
ASSLSALGRSPLH
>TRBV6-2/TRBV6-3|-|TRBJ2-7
ASSSSGTPSPSYEQY
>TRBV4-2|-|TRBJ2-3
ASSQDRSTDTQY